This T cell receptor beta chain comes out of a study of T cell responses to AZD1222 COVID-19 vaccine. The length of the CDR3 is 15 residues. CDR1 MDHEN and CDR2 SYDVKM come from the germline V gene. Trimming cost V 7 bases and J 0 bases, with 12 bases left between them. On this clone: Antigen specificity is unknown.

Generated by immunoSEQ multiplex PCR, the TCRdb table keeps only in-frame clones and is missing some. This table has about 180,000 clones, approximately 90% appearing once. Findings and limits, study-wide: Receipt of two AZD1222 doses was followed by a rise in Spike-specific TCR breadth and depth. Among the donors, most were white British and more were female, and clonal diversity was possibly underestimated. Regions 160-218 and 743-854 dominated among vaccine-associated CD4 TCRs spanning spike. Without day 14 samples, only post-peak T cell repertoires were studied.

The clonotype originates from an adult in good health. The input for sequencing was peripheral blood, taken on day 0 of AZD1222 vaccination. V is TRBV28 and J is TRBJ1-4; D gene ambiguous. The CDR3 coding sequence is TGTGCCAGCACCTCCCTGGGAGCAACTAATGAAAAACTGTTTTTT. Protein product: CASTSLGATNEKLFF.